The sequence of this TCR beta chain was determined in a study of neoadjuvant anti-PD-1 for oral cavity cancer (dated by TCRdb to the early 2020s). Some background on the complete study: Before undergoing curative-intent surgical resection, most patients got three to four biweekly nivolumab doses at 3 mg/kg. Patients without progression received a fourth nivolumab dose around day 43 and underwent definitive surgical resection on days 50-56. Under RECIST 1.1, patients with complete response, partial response or stable disease were classed as responders, and patients with progression were classed as non-responders. The parent correlative cohort included roughly 13 patients, with a roughly 34% response rate.

For deep sequencing, PBMC libraries mostly used 400 to 500 ng of input genomic DNA, with six replicates for each sample. The immunoSEQ hsTCRbeta kit was used to prepare TCRbeta libraries, following the manufacturer's instructions. The finished libraries were brought together in one pool at 3 nM, which was then read using an Illumina NovaSeq 6000 S4 flow cell. As for how the authors treated the data: The immunoSEQ Analyzer was used for raw data preprocessing and quality control. The analysis was limited to productive rearrangements, and each clonotype was defined by a unique CDR3 amino acid sequence. Repertoire clonality was estimated as the Gini-Simpson index, computed with the R package tcR. Gini indices were compared with Student's t test, and associations with tumor size change were assessed by Pearson correlation. TCRdb provides this immuneACCESS table in a form limited to in-frame rearrangements. Some clones are lacking; in checked studies, under half of them reflect an unresolved V gene, and why the rest are absent is not known. The D gene and trimming were derived from the DNA, and the V and J assignments and clone size from that table. Within this sample are around 16,000 clones, with about 66% of them counted one time only. About 3% of the sample comes from the top ten.

From V the trimming removes 3 bases and from J it removes 1 base, while the gene matches leave 11 bases of the junction unaccounted for. The CDR3 sequence holds 20 residues, the cysteine and phenylalanine included. CDR3 DNA is the only sequence kept; it has 60 bases, read in frame from the first base. The CDR1 and CDR2 encoded by the germline V gene are MGHRA and YSYEKL. The paper's findings and limits, for the study overall: A higher pretreatment blood Treg/Th17 ratio correlated with both higher pretreatment blood TCRbeta clonality and lower post-treatment tumor TCRbeta clonality. TCR analyses included only three patients per response group, and the authors called for larger cohorts for validation. After neoadjuvant nivolumab, T cell clonality (Gini index) in PBMCs was significantly higher in non-responders than in responders.

This clone was seen a handful of times. Its antigen specificity is not known. Per-base qualities were not stored, and no clone one base away is much larger. This specimen's time point label, per the study, means: before neoadjuvant nivolumab. None of the patients had received prior systemic or radiation treatment, and all were newly diagnosed with stage II-IVA oral cavity squamous cell carcinoma. The cohort consisted of patients with HPV-negative, locally advanced oral cavity squamous cell carcinoma. Peripheral blood mononuclear cells were analyzed directly and were not maintained or expanded in culture. Samples came from a longitudinal correlative study of a single-arm phase II trial of neoadjuvant nivolumab in oral cavity squamous cell carcinoma. Genomic DNA-based TCRbeta sequencing was performed on subject-matched pre- and post-treatment PBMCs and tumors from three responders and three non-responders. Peripheral blood mononuclear cells were drawn once before nivolumab treatment and a second time after treatment, when surgery took place. The Maxwell RSC DNA from Cells kit was used to extract genomic DNA from PBMCs.

The material was PBMCs, obtained before nivolumab (anti-PD-1) treatment. The chain employs TRBV4-1 and TRBJ2-3; a stretch of 15 junction bases matches TRBD2. The TCR sequence derives from a person between 40 and 79 years old with oral cavity squamous cell carcinoma. For the CDR3, the sequence is CASSHPGLAGGLFGTDTQYF. At the DNA level, the sequence is TGCGCCAGCAGCCATCCGGGACTAGCGGGAGGCCTCTTTGGCACAGATACGCAGTATTTT.